The 32 T cell receptor beta chains below come from one sample, sequenced in a study of neurological immune-mediated disorders. MiXCR, run by TCRdb on the 5' RACE reads, gives a single entry per CDR3 protein. This repertoire shows some 38,000 distinct CDR3 sequences, 3.8% found once; its top ten account for under 2.5%. What was sequenced was PBMCs. These receptors all stem from a man aged 25-45 years with multiple sclerosis.

At least ten counts were recorded for this clonotype. This chain connects TRBV5-1 to TRBJ2-2, with TRBD2 matching 7 bases. Per the germline V gene, CDR1 is SGHRS and CDR2 is YFSETQ. There are 15 residues in the CDR3. V was pared by 1 base and J by 7 bases, with 7 bases of the junction left unmatched. The CDR3 coding sequence is TGCGCCAGCAGCTTGAGGGTAGCGGGCGACGGGGAGCTGTTTTTT. Translated: CASSLRVAGDGELFF.

This clonotype was seen ten or more times. V usage is TRBV12-3 or TRBV12-4 and J usage is TRBJ1-1, with a possible D match to TRBD1 (6 bases). The CDR3 covers 13 residues. With 4 bases removed from V and 4 bases from J, the gap between germline ends came to 10 bases. Here the CDR3 DNA reads TGTGCCAGCAGTTCACAGGGTGCCACTGAAGCTTTCTTT. Amino acids: CASSSQGATEAFF.

This clonotype showed up many times. The J gene is TRBJ1-1, the V gene TRBV2; unclear D gene. Trimming cost V 5 bases and J 1 base, with 8 bases left between them. The CDR3 loop spans 13 amino acids. Germline V gene sequence: CDR1 SNHLY, CDR2 FYNNEI. The CDR3 spells CASSKEPNTEAFF. Written as DNA, the CDR3 is TGTGCCAGCAGTAAAGAACCGAACACTGAAGCTTTCTTT.

This clonotype was seen more than once but under ten times. The rearrangement joins TRBV29-1 to TRBJ2-7; unclear D gene. From germline, CDR1 is SQVTM and CDR2 ANQGSEA. The CDR3 has 10 amino acids. Trimming took 4 bases from V and 4 from J, leaving 5 bases between them. For the CDR3, the DNA is TGCAGCGTTGGGGTTTACGAGCAGTACTTC. Translating it yields CSVGVYEQYF.

This clonotype was found many times. The gene calls are TRBV7-3 and TRBJ2-2, with 7 bases that match TRBD1. In germline, CDR1 is SGHTA, CDR2 FQGTGA. Unmatched junction bases numbered 5, after V lost 5 bases and J lost 2 bases. The CDR3 is 15 amino acids. The CDR3: CASSLTGKNTGELFF. Written as DNA, the CDR3 is TGTGCCAGCAGCCTGACAGGGAAAAACACCGGGGAGCTGTTTTTT.

This clonotype was seen many times. The V call is TRBV12-3 or TRBV12-4, the J call TRBJ2-7, with a tentative D call TRBD1 (6 bases). The CDR3 has 14 residues. V lost 3 bases, J lost 0 bases, and 9 bases lay in between. The CDR3 DNA follows: TGTGCCAGCAGTTTTCAGGGGACCTCCTACGAGCAGTACTTC. Translated, it gives CASSFQGTSYEQYF.

Many counts were recorded for this clonotype. The CDR3, as DNA: TGCGCCAGCAGTGGGCTAGAGTTTGGCGGGGAGCTGTTTTTT. It specifies CASSGLEFGGELFF. The chain has TRBV10-1 and TRBJ2-2; D remains ambiguous. The CDR3 consists of 14 residues. Germline CDR1 is WNHNN and CDR2 is SYGVQD (reference sequence). Trimming took 4 bases from V and 7 from J, leaving 13 bases between them.

This clonotype was counted at least ten times. Given the absence of the conserved phenylalanine or tryptophan at the CDR3 end, a read error is likely. The chain recombines TRBV7-9 with TRBJ1-4; 9 nucleotides match TRBD1. With 5 bases clipped from V and 5 bases from J, the junction kept 9 bases outside the gene matches. CDR1 and CDR2 from the germline V gene are SEHNR and FQNEAQ (reference sequence). This CDR3 region has 16 residues. CDR3 sequence: CASSPKSGQGNEKLFN. CDR3 coding DNA: TGTGCCAGCAGCCCCAAGTCCGGACAGGGGAATGAAAAACTGTTTAAT.

In its sample, this clonotype was seen many times. The chain is built from TRBV27 and TRBJ2-1; tentative D call: TRBD2 (5 bases). Germline CDR1 reads MNHEY; CDR2 reads SMNVEV (reference sequence). The ends were cut back, 5 bases at V and 3 bases at J, with 14 bases in the middle. There are 15 residues in the CDR3. The CDR3 region is CASSPPGLIYNEQFF. For the CDR3, the DNA is TGTGCCAGCAGTCCCCCCGGACTTATCTACAATGAGCAGTTCTTC.

V gene TRBV2 combines with J gene TRBJ2-5; 7 nucleotides match TRBD1. Trimming at V came to 8 bases and at J to 3 bases, leaving 0 bases not matched to a gene. This CDR3 has 11 residues. From germline, CDR1 is SNHLY and CDR2 FYNNEI. The CDR3 nucleotides read TGTGCCAGCGGGACAGAAGAGACCCAGTACTTC. As protein: CASGTEETQYF. Filled out from reference TRBV2 and TRBJ2-5, the complete variable domain reads EPEVTQTPSHQVTQMGQEVILRCVPISNHLYFYWYRQILGQKVEFLVSFYNNEISEKSEIFDDQFSVERPDGSNFTLKIRSTKLEDSAMYFCASGTEETQYFGPGTRLLVL.

This clonotype was seen ten or more times. V gene TRBV20-1 combines with J gene TRBJ1-5, with no clear D. This CDR3 comprises 16 residues. Germline V gene sequence: CDR1 DFQATT, CDR2 SNEGSKA (reference sequence). The chain's CDR3 is CSPSSNRGNSNQPQHF. The CDR3 nucleotides read TGCAGCCCTTCGTCGAACCGGGGAAATAGCAATCAGCCCCAGCATTTT.

At least ten counts were recorded for this clonotype. V and J are TRBV7-9 and TRBJ2-3; D perhaps matches TRBD2 (7 bases). This CDR3 contains 17 residues. V was pared by 5 bases and J by 1 base, with 19 bases between. CDR1 and CDR2 (germline): SEHNR, FQNEAQ (reference sequence). The CDR3 nucleotides are TGTGCCAGCAGCCCCGCCGAGGGGGGGATTCGCACAGATACGCAGTATTTT. Protein product: CASSPAEGGIRTDTQYF.

There are many counts of this clonotype. The chain combines TRBV10-1 with TRBJ2-3; D is uncertain. This CDR3 spans 13 amino acids. Per germline, CDR1 WNHNN and CDR2 SYGVQD (reference sequence). Between the trimmed V and J ends, which lost 2 bases and 4 bases, there was a span of 7 bases. CDR3 nucleotide sequence: TGCGCCAGCAGTGAGGCATCCTCAGATACGCAGTATTTT. Translated, it gives CASSEASSDTQYF.

This clonotype was recorded many times. The chain recombines TRBV19 with TRBJ2-3; the D is unclear. CDR3 length: 14 amino acids. From germline, CDR1 is LNHDA and CDR2 SQIVND (reference sequence). V lost 5 bases and J lost 4, with 13 bases in between. The CDR3 region is CASSVHNFADTQYF. CDR3 nucleotide sequence: TGTGCCAGTAGTGTCCACAATTTCGCAGATACGCAGTATTTT.

This clonotype was detected ten times or more. The gene calls are TRBV5-1 and TRBJ2-3, with D unclear. In germline, CDR1 is SGHRS, CDR2 YFSETQ. V shed 1 base and J shed 7 bases, with 10 bases lying between them. The length of the CDR3 is 13 residues. CDR3 in amino acids: CASSLSGPHTQYF. CDR3 sequence (DNA): TGCGCCAGCAGCTTGTCTGGGCCCCATACGCAGTATTTT.

This clonotype came up many times. The rearrangement uses TRBV4-2 and TRBJ1-2, with D unclear. Germline CDR1 LGHNA, CDR2 YNFKEQ. The CDR3 covers 15 residues. V dropped 0 bases and J dropped 4 bases, with 12 bases sitting between them. Here the CDR3 DNA reads TGTGCCAGCAGCCAAGAGGCGACGACCGTCTATGGCTACACCTTC. This gives the protein CASSQEATTVYGYTF.

This clonotype was picked up many times. This chain connects TRBV7-6 to TRBJ2-5, with D unresolved. The germline V gene has CDR1 SGHVS and CDR2 FNYEAQ. CDR3 size: 15 residues. The V end lost 0 bases, the J end lost 0 bases, and 8 bases lay between the germline ends. Here the CDR3 DNA reads TGTGCCAGCAGCTTAGCCCCCAAGTACCAAGAGACCCAGTACTTC. Translating it yields CASSLAPKYQETQYF.

This clonotype was picked up many times. The chain uses TRBV20-1 and TRBJ1-5; TRBD1 might be the D (6 bases). Germline CDR1 reads DFQATT; CDR2 reads SNEGSKA (reference sequence). V lost 7 bases and J lost 5, with 21 bases in between. This CDR3 has 15 amino acids. The CDR3 bases are TGCAGTGTGAGGAAGGGGGGGCCCTCCGATCAGCCCCAGCATTTT. Translation gives CSVRKGGPSDQPQHF.

The chain is built from TRBV20-1 and TRBJ2-1; D gene unclear. The CDR3 has 14 amino acids. Germline-derived CDR1 and CDR2 are DFQATT and SNEGSKA (reference sequence). With 4 bases removed from V and 6 bases from J, the gap between germline ends came to 16 bases. The CDR3 loop reads CSAIHPGLANEQFF. The DNA for the CDR3 is TGCAGTGCTATCCACCCTGGGCTCGCCAATGAGCAGTTCTTC.

The table lists this clonotype with many counts. The CDR3 here is CASSLGQGAYEQYF. The CDR3, as DNA: TGTGCCAGCAGTTTGGGACAGGGCGCCTACGAGCAGTACTTC. This chain connects TRBV28 to TRBJ2-7; 9 bases fit TRBD1. Germline CDR1 and CDR2: MDHEN and SYDVKM. V gave up 3 bases and J gave up 2 bases; unmatched junction bases: 2. This CDR3 spans 14 amino acids.

There are many counts of this clonotype. CDR3 amino acids: CAISEGLQETQYF. DNA of the CDR3: TGTGCCATCAGTGAGGGACTGCAAGAGACCCAGTACTTC. The chain couples TRBV10-3 to TRBJ2-5, with D possibly matching TRBD2 (5 bases). CDR1 and CDR2 from the germline V gene are ENHRY and SYGVKD. V gave up 2 bases and J gave up 2 bases, with 6 bases separating them. This CDR3 is built from 13 residues.

This clonotype was recorded at least ten times. DNA of the CDR3: TGCAGTGCTGCGCAGGGGGCCCAGCCCCAGCATTTT. This codes for CSAAQGAQPQHF. The chain employs TRBV20-1 and TRBJ1-5; 8 bases are a match to TRBD1. Germline assignment: CDR1 DFQATT and CDR2 SNEGSKA (reference sequence). The junction had 4 bases not matched to a gene; V was cut back by 5 bases and J by 7 bases. CDR3 length equals 12 residues.

This clonotype was seen repeatedly, ten times or more. This chain uses TRBV11-2 with TRBJ1-2, with TRBD1 identical over 7 bases. This CDR3 comprises 17 residues. V lost 3 bases and J lost 3; bases outside the gene matches: 13. Germline V gene sequence: CDR1 SGHAT, CDR2 FQNNGV. The CDR3: CASSFGDRVGGDYGYTF. The CDR3, as DNA: TGTGCCAGCAGCTTCGGTGACAGGGTCGGAGGGGACTATGGCTACACCTTC.

The chain has TRBV10-1 and TRBJ2-2, with D perhaps matching TRBD2 (6 bases). The germline CDR1 and CDR2 sequences are WNHNN and SYGVQD (reference sequence). Trimming stripped 8 bases from V and 6 bases from J, with 7 bases between. The CDR3 consists of 11 residues. The CDR3 DNA reads TGCGCCAGCCGGGGGTCCGGGGAGCTGTTTTTT. This codes for CASRGSGELFF.

At least ten counts were recorded for this clonotype. This CDR3 reads CSAKPGHHGEQYF. DNA for the CDR3: TGCAGTGCTAAGCCGGGACATCATGGCGAGCAGTACTTC. The chain links TRBV20-1 to TRBJ2-7; D is perhaps TRBD1 (6 bases). CDR3 length: 13 residues. Germline V gene sequence: CDR1 DFQATT, CDR2 SNEGSKA (reference sequence). Trimming pared 4 bases from V and 6 bases from J, leaving 16 bases between.

The sample holds a few counts of this clonotype. The V and J genes are TRBV20-1 and TRBJ2-3; D not resolved. The V end lost 6 bases, the J end lost 2 bases, and 12 bases lay between the germline ends. Germline values: CDR1 DFQATT, CDR2 SNEGSKA (reference sequence). The CDR3 length is 13 residues. Here the CDR3 DNA reads TGCAGTGCCCGAACGGATCCCACAGATACGCAGTATTTT. Protein product: CSARTDPTDTQYF.

This clonotype was observed many times. Compared with germline, one end of the junction differs, possibly owing to a read error. The chain joins TRBV3-1 to TRBJ2-2, with D possibly matching TRBD2 (5 bases). Germline CDR1 reads LGHDT; CDR2 reads YNNKEL (reference sequence). CDR3 length: 19 amino acids. CDR3 protein: CASSQGGILEIANPGELFF. CDR3 DNA sequence: TGTGCCAGCAGCCAAGGAGGGATACTTGAGATAGCGAACCCCGGGGAGCTGTTTTTT.

On this clonotype: The missing conserved phenylalanine or tryptophan at the end of this CDR3 makes a read error likely. The chain recombines TRBV30 with TRBJ2-7; 10 bases align to TRBD1. The CDR3 has 11 amino acids. Germline V CDR1 and CDR2: GTSNPN, SVGIG (reference sequence). After removal of 5 bases from V and 5 bases from J, the junction contained 0 bases not matched to a gene. This CDR3 reads CAWGTGDEQYY. The CDR3 nucleotides read TGTGCCTGGGGGACAGGGGACGAGCAGTACTAC.

This clonotype was detected ten times or more. The rearrangement joins TRBV9 to TRBJ2-3, with 7 bases lining up with TRBD2. Germline CDR1 and CDR2: SGDLS and YYNGEE. This CDR3 region has 12 residues. The trim removed 5 bases at V and 8 bases at J, leaving 5 bases unmatched. CDR3 protein: CASRPAGSTQYF. The CDR3 nucleotides are TGTGCCAGCAGGCCAGCGGGGAGTACGCAGTATTTT.

In its sample, this clonotype was seen a few times. The J gene is TRBJ1-4, the V gene TRBV7-2; 7 nucleotides line up with TRBD1. CDR1 is SGHTA, CDR2 FQGNSA, per germline. The CDR3 is 16 amino acids. V dropped 3 bases and J dropped 0; count of bases not matched to a gene: 4. This CDR3 reads CASSLTGWSTNEKLFF. The CDR3 bases are TGTGCCAGCAGCTTGACAGGGTGGTCAACTAATGAAAAACTGTTTTTT.

This clonotype showed up many times. This chain uses TRBV7-8 with TRBJ1-4; D is unresolved. The length of the CDR3 is 15 residues. Germline V gene lookup returns CDR1 SGHVS and CDR2 FQNEAQ. Deletions cut 4 bases from V and 7 bases from J, with 16 bases between. CDR3 sequence (DNA): TGTGCCAGCAGCTACCGTCGGATGGTTATTGAAAAACTGTTTTTT. It specifies CASSYRRMVIEKLFF. The full variable domain, in which reference TRBV7-8 and TRBJ1-4 provide the parts outside the CDR3, is GAGVSQSPRYKVAKRGQDVALRCDPISGHVSLFWYQQALGQGPEFLTYFQNEAQLDKSGLPSDRFFAERPEGSVSTLKIQRTQQEDSAVYLCASSYRRMVIEKLFFGSGTQLSVL.

V is TRBV5-1 and J is TRBJ1-2; D is undetermined. The length of the CDR3 is 15 residues. CDR1 and CDR2 (germline): SGHRS, YFSETQ. Trimming left V 0 bases short and J 6 bases short, with 15 bases between. For the CDR3, the DNA is TGCGCCAGCAGCTTGGGGCAGGAGGGCATCGATGGCTACACCTTC. Translation: CASSLGQEGIDGYTF.